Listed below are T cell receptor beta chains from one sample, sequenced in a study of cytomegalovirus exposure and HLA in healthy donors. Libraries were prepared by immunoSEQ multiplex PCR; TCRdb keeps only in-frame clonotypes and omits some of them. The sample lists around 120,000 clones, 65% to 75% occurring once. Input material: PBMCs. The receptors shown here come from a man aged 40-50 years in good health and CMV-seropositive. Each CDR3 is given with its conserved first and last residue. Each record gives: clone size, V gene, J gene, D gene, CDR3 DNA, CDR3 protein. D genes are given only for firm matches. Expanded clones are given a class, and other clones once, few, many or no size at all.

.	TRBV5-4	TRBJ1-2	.	TGTGCCAGCACCTTTACAGGGAGCTATGGCTACACCTTC	CASTFTGSYGYTF
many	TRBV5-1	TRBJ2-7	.	TGCGCCAGCAGCTTGACAGGGCGGGAGCAGTACTTC	CASSLTGREQYF
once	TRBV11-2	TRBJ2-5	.	TGTGCCAGCAGTTTTGGACAGTCCCAAGAGACCCAGTACTTC	CASSFGQSQETQYF
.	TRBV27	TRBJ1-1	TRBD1	TGTGCCAGCAGTTTGCAGGGGGCGGGGACTGAAGCTTTCTTT	CASSLQGAGTEAFF
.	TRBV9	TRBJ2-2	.	TGTGCCAGCAGCGTACGGGGAGGCGAGACAGGGCGAACCGGGGAGCTGTTTTTT	CASSVRGGETGRTGELFF
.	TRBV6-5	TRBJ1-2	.	TGTGCCAGCAGCCTTAGGGGAAGTGGGTTCTTC	CASSLRGSGFF
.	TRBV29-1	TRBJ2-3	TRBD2	TGCAGCGTTGAAGATAGACTAGCCCCAAGCACAGATACGCAGTATTTT	CSVEDRLAPSTDTQYF
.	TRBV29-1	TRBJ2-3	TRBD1	TGCAGCGTTGAAGGCACGGACAGGGTTAGCACAGATACGCAGTATTTT	CSVEGTDRVSTDTQYF
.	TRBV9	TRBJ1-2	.	TGTGCCAGCAGCGGGAGTGGGGGGTTTGATGGCTACACCTTC	CASSGSGGFDGYTF
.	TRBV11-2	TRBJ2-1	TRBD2	TGTGCCAGCAGCTTAGGTCAGACTAGCGGGAGGGGCAATGAGCAGTTCTTC	CASSLGQTSGRGNEQFF
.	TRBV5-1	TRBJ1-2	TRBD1	TGCGCCAGCAGACCGCAGGGGGTTCATGGCTACACCTTC	CASRPQGVHGYTF
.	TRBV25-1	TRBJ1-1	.	TGTGCCAGCCTCCAGGGGAGCACTGAAGCTTTCTTT	CASLQGSTEAFF
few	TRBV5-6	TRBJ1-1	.	TGTGCCAGCAGCCCCCGGACTCCAATACAGACTGAAGCTTTCTTT	CASSPRTPIQTEAFF
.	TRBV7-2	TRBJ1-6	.	TGTGCCAGCAGTTCAGGGTGGGCGAATTCACCCCTCCACTTT	CASSSGWANSPLHF
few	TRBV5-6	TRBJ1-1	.	TGTGCCAGCAGCTTGTTAGTCTCGAACACTGAAGCTTTCTTT	CASSLLVSNTEAFF
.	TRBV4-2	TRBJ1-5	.	TGTGCCAGCAGCCAAGATCACGAGGCGGGACAGCCCCAGCATTTT	CASSQDHEAGQPQHF
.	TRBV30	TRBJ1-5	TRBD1	TGTGCCTGGAGTGTTGGGACAGGGGGTCAGCCCCAGCATTTT	CAWSVGTGGQPQHF
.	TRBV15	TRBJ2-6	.	TGTGCCACCAGCACAGGGGGGACAGTGGGGACTGGGGCCAACGTCCTGACTTTC	CATSTGGTVGTGANVLTF
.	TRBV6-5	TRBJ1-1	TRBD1	TGTGCCAGCAGTTACTATAGGGGGCGCGAAGCTTTCTTT	CASSYYRGREAFF
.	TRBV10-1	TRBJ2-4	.	TGCGCCAGCAGTGGATCTAGATCGGGCATTCAGTACTTC	CASSGSRSGIQYF
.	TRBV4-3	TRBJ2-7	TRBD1	TGCGCCAGCAGCCAAGCAGCAGGGGGCGAGCAGTACTTC	CASSQAAGGEQYF
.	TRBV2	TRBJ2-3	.	TGTGCCAGCAGTGAGCTAGCTGCAGATACGCAGTATTTT	CASSELAADTQYF
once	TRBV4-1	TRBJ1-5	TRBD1	TGCGCCAGCAGTCAGGAGGGCACAGGGGGCGGTCAGCCCCAGCATTTT	CASSQEGTGGGQPQHF
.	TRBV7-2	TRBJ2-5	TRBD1	TGTGCCAGCAGCTTAGTGGCAGGGGGTAACCAAGAGACCCAGTACTTC	CASSLVAGGNQETQYF
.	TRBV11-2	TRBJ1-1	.	TGTGCCAGCAGCCTCCAGAGAGGCACTGAAGCTTTCTTT	CASSLQRGTEAFF
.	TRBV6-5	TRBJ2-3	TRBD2	TGTGCCAGCAGCCGAAGGGGACTAGCGGGGGATACGCAGTATTTT	CASSRRGLAGDTQYF
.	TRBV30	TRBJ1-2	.	TGTGCCTGGAGTCTTGGGCCTCACGGTGGCTACACCTTC	CAWSLGPHGGYTF
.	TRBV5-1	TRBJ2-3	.	TGCGCCAGCAGCTTCGGGGGAGTATTCACAGATACGCAGTATTTT	CASSFGGVFTDTQYF
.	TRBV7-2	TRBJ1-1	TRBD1	TGTGCCAGCAGAAACAGGGGCTCTCCGATGAACACTGAAGCTTTCTTT	CASRNRGSPMNTEAFF
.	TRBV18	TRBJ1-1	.	TGTGCCAGCTCATCTGACGCTGCGGTCACTGAAGCTTTCTTT	CASSSDAAVTEAFF
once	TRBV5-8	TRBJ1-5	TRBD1	TGTGCCAGCAGATACAGGGGATCTAGCAATCAGCCCCAGCATTTT	CASRYRGSSNQPQHF
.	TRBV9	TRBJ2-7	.	TGTGCCAGCAGCGTAGGTGCGGGATCCCACGAGCAGTACTTC	CASSVGAGSHEQYF
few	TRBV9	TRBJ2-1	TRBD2	TGTGCCAGCAGCGTAGGGACTAGCGGGACTTTCAATGAGCAGTTCTTC	CASSVGTSGTFNEQFF
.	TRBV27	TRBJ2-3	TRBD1	TGTGCCAGCAGTTTGGCGGACAGGGGGCGAGGGGATACGCAGTATTTT	CASSLADRGRGDTQYF
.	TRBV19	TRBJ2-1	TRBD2	TGTGCCAGTAGTGTAGCGGGAGGGGACAATGAGCAGTTCTTC	CASSVAGGDNEQFF
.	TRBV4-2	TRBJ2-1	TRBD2	TGTGCCAGCAGCCAAGATCCACTAGCGGGAGTGTTAAATGAGCAGTTCTTC	CASSQDPLAGVLNEQFF
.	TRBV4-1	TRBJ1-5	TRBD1	TGCGCCAGCAGCCATTTCCCGACAGGGATCAATCAGCCCCAGCATTTT	CASSHFPTGINQPQHF
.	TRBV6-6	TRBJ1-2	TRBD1	TGTGCCAGCAGTAAGACAGGGGGCGCCGCTTCCTATGGCTACACCTTC	CASSKTGGAASYGYTF
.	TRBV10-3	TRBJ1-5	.	TGTGCCATCAGGGGAGGGACGGATCAGCCCCAGCATTTT	CAIRGGTDQPQHF
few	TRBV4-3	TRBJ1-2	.	TGCGCCAGCAGCCAAGATAAAGGGGCAGGGGACGTCTATGGCTACACCTTC	CASSQDKGAGDVYGYTF
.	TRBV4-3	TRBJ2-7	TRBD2	TGCGCCAGCAGCCAAGAACCGGGATTAAGGGGTTCGGGACTAACCTACGAGCAGTACTTC	CASSQEPGLRGSGLTYEQYF
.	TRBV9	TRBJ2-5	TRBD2	TGTGCCAGCAGCGTAGCTCCGACTAGCGGTAACCAAGAGACCCAGTACTTC	CASSVAPTSGNQETQYF
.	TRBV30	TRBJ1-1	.	TGTGCCTGGGCTTCCGGGTTTTACACTGAAGCTTTCTTT	CAWASGFYTEAFF
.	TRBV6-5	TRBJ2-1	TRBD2	TGTGCCAGCGCAACTAGCGGAAGATACAATGAGCAGTTCTTC	CASATSGRYNEQFF
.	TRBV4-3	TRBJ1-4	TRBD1	TGCGCCAGCAGCCAAGCCCGGGGACAGGGTAGTTACGTAACTAATGAAAAACTGTTTTTT	CASSQARGQGSYVTNEKLFF
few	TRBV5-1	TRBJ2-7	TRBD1	TGCGCCAGCAGCACCCTTGGACAGGCTTACGAGCAGTACTTC	CASSTLGQAYEQYF
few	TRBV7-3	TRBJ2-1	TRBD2	TGTGCCAGCAGCGTCTCACTAGCGGGCTCCTACAATGAGCAGTTCTTC	CASSVSLAGSYNEQFF
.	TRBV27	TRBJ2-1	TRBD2	TGTGCCAGCAGTCTTAGACTAGCTGAGGGGTTCAGGGAGCAGTTCTTC	CASSLRLAEGFREQFF
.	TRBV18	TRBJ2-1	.	TGTGCCAGCTCAGTTACAGGGACGTTCTCCTACAATGAGCAGTTCTTC	CASSVTGTFSYNEQFF
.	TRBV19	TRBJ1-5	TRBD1	TGTGCCAGTAGTCTCGGACAGGGGAGCAATCAGCCCCAGCATTTT	CASSLGQGSNQPQHF
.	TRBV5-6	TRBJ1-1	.	TGTGCCAGCAGCTTGGCTACGGGGGGTGGCACTGAAGCTTTCTTT	CASSLATGGGTEAFF
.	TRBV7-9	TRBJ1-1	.	TGTGCCAGCAGCTTAAGGGGCCTCGAGAACACTGAAGCTTTCTTT	CASSLRGLENTEAFF
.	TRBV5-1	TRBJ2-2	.	TGCGCCAGCAGCTTGGCGCGGAATTCCCCCGGGGAGCTGTTTTTT	CASSLARNSPGELFF
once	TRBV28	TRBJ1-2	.	TGTGCCAGCAGTTTACAAGACAGGTTCTATGGCTACACCTTC	CASSLQDRFYGYTF
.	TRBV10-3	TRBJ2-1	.	TGTGCCATCAGTGAGTCGGACGGGGCCTACAATGAGCAGTTCTTC	CAISESDGAYNEQFF
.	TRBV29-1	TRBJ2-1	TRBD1	TGCAGCGGGGTCGGACAGGGGCACAATGAGCAGTTCTTC	CSGVGQGHNEQFF
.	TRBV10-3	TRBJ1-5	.	TGTGCCATCAGTGAGTCTCCCCCGGGCAGGGGAAATCAGCCCCAGCATTTT	CAISESPPGRGNQPQHF
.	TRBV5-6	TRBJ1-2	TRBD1	TGTGCCAGCAGCTTGAGGGACAGGGACAACTATGGCTACACCTTC	CASSLRDRDNYGYTF
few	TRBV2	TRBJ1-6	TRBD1	TGTGCCAGCAGTGAATTAGGGGGCGGGAATTCACCCCTCCACTTT	CASSELGGGNSPLHF